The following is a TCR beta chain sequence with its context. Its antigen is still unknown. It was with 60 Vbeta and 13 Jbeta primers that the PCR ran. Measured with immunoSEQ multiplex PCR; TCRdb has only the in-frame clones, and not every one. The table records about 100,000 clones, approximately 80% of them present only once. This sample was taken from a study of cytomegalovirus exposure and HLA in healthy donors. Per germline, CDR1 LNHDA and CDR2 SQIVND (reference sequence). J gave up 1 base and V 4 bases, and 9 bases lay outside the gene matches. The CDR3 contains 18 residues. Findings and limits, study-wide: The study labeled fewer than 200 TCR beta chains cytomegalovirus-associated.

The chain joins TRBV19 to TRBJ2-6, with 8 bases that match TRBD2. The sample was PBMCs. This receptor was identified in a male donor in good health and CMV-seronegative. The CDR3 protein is CASSKLGLVSSGANVLTF. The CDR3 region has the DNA TGTGCCAGTAGTAAGTTGGGACTAGTATCATCTGGGGCCAACGTCCTGACTTTC.